Given below is one TCR beta chain in context. The data belong to a study of T cell responses to AZD1222 COVID-19 vaccine. TCRdb's table, derived via immunoSEQ multiplex PCR, lists solely in-frame clones and lacks some. This sample has tens of thousands of clones, with 80% to 95% found just once. This CDR3 spans 13 amino acids. The germline V gene encodes CDR1 MNHEY and CDR2 SMNVEV (reference sequence). V shed 10 bases and J shed 4 bases, with 16 bases lying between them. The source was peripheral blood, collected 28 days after the second AZD1222 dose. V gene TRBV27 combines with J gene TRBJ1-1; the D is unclear. The receptor was isolated from an adult who received the AZD1222 COVID-19 vaccine. CDR3 protein: CATGEGGRTEAFF. The CDR3 nucleotides are TGTGCCACTGGGGAAGGCGGGCGCACTGAAGCTTTCTTT.